This TCR beta chain came from a study of CD8+CD57+ T cells in acquired aplastic anemia. Across the whole study: DNA from sorted CD4+ and CD8+ cells averaged around 3.5 ug.

A remark on this clonotype: What it recognizes is unknown.

TCR beta VDJ and CDR3 were profiled, and genomic DNA was the template. TCRdb fed the reads into MiXCR, producing one record per CDR3 protein. The sample consists of hundreds of thousands of distinct CDR3 sequences, around three fifths of them appearing once. The length of the CDR3 is 15 residues. V lost 5 bases, J lost 4 bases, and 10 bases stayed unmatched. The germline CDR1 and CDR2 sequences are MNHNS and SASEGT. Regarding the study as a whole: Comparison of patients with controls identified around 30 shared CD8+ CDR3 sequences. Researchers reported that CD8+ Simpson's diversity was not significantly different in patients versus controls.

An expansion of CD8+CD57+ cells by flow cytometry had been shown in patients chosen for sequencing. The sequence was obtained from a human donor with aplastic anemia. The sample comprised sorted CD4+, CD8+, or CD8+CD57+ T cells (not recorded which) from PBMCs. This chain uses TRBV6-1 with TRBJ2-5; 7 bases line up with TRBD2. DNA of the CDR3: TGTGCCAGCAGTTATACCGCGGGGGTGGGAGAGACCCAGTACTTC. Amino acid sequence: CASSYTAGVGETQYF.